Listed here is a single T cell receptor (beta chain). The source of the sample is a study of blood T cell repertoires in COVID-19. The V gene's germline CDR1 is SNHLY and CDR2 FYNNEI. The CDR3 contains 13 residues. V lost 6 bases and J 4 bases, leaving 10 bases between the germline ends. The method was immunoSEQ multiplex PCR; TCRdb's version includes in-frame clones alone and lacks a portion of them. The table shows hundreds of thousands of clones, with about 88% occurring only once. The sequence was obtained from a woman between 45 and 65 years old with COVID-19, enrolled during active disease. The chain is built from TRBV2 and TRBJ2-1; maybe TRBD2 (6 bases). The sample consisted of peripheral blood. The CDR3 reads CASRAGGYNEQFF. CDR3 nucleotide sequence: TGTGCCAGCAGGGCCGGGGGATACAATGAGCAGTTCTTC.